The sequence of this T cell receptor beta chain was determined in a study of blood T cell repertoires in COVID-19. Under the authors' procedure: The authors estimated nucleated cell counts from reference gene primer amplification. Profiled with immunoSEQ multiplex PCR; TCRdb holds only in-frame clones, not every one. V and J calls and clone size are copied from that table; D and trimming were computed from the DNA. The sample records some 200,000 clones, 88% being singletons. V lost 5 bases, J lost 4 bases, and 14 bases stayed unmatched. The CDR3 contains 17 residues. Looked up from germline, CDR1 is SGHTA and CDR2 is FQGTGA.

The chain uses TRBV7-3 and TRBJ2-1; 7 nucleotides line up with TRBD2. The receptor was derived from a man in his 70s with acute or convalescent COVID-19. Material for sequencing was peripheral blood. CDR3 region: CASSLNITPSGYNEQFF. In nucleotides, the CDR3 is TGTGCCAGCAGCCTAAACATAACTCCTAGCGGTTACAATGAGCAGTTCTTC.